The 19 T cell receptor beta chains below come from one sample, sequenced in a study of response to subunit inactivated influenza vaccine. TCRdb analysed the RT-PCR reads with MiXCR anew, one entry per CDR3 protein. The sample lists approximately 680,000 distinct CDR3 sequences, 15% to 18% occurring once. Sequencing was performed on PBMCs from blood, taken about 12 days after vaccination. The receptor source for this set is a man in his fifties who received an inactivated influenza vaccine.

This clonotype appeared a few times. This chain uses TRBV10-3 with TRBJ2-3, with D perhaps being TRBD1 or TRBD2 (6 bases each). This CDR3 has 13 residues. Germline CDR1 ENHRY, CDR2 SYGVKD. V lost 0 bases and J 8 bases, leaving 9 bases between the germline ends. CDR3 bases: TGTGCCATCAGTGAGTCCGGAGGGGGTACGCAGTATTTT. Amino acids: CAISESGGGTQYF.

This clonotype was seen at least ten times. This chain links TRBV5-1 with TRBJ2-1, with 8 bases that match TRBD2. V was clipped by 4 bases and J by 2 bases; unmatched bases: 8. CDR3 length equals 16 residues. CDR1 SGHRS and CDR2 YFSETQ come from the germline V gene. The CDR3 here is CASSPVGGRPYNEQFF. The DNA of the CDR3 is TGCGCCAGCAGCCCGGTCGGCGGGAGGCCCTACAATGAGCAGTTCTTC.

This clonotype was seen at least ten times. This sequence joins TRBV4-1 and TRBJ1-1, with D unresolved. The germline V gene encodes CDR1 MGHRA and CDR2 YSYEKL. Trimming cost V 4 bases and J 1 base, with 7 bases left between them. The length of the CDR3 is 13 residues. Here the CDR3 DNA reads TGCGCCAGCAGCCTGTCGAAGAACACTGAAGCTTTCTTT. The encoded protein is CASSLSKNTEAFF.

This clonotype turned up a few times. The rearrangement joins TRBV4-3 to TRBJ2-2, with a possible D match to TRBD2 (7 bases). V shed 0 bases and J shed 6 bases, with 14 bases lying between them. Germline CDR1 reads LGHNA; CDR2 reads YSLEER. The CDR3 extends over 16 amino acids. CDR3 sequence: CASSQERGGGAGELFF. CDR3 nucleotides: TGCGCCAGCAGCCAAGAGCGGGGAGGGGGAGCCGGGGAGCTGTTTTTT.

The chain recombines TRBV11-2 with TRBJ2-2; the D is unclear. The V and J ends lost 8 bases and 6 bases respectively, with 13 bases between them. CDR3 size: 13 residues. CDR1 SGHAT and CDR2 FQNNGV come from the germline V gene. DNA for the CDR3: TGTGCCAGCGGCGTCTCGGGCCCCGGGGAGCTGTTTTTT. Translation gives CASGVSGPGELFF.

The chain couples TRBV24-1 to TRBJ2-2, with 12 bases matching TRBD2. Losses at the gene ends were 4 bases for V and 8 bases for J; bases not matched to a gene: 10. The germline gives CDR1 KGHDR, CDR2 SFDVKD. CDR3 size: 17 residues. CDR3 loop: CATSDRTSGTIRGELFF. CDR3 sequence (DNA): TGTGCCACCAGTGACCGGACTAGCGGGACGATCCGTGGGGAGCTGTTTTTT.

The chain couples TRBV7-9 to TRBJ2-6; D gene unclear. CDR1 is SEHNR and CDR2 is FQNEAQ in the germline V gene (reference sequence). There are 16 residues in the CDR3. This chain's CDR3 is CATSSGQSSGANVLTF. The CDR3 bases are TGTGCAACGTCCTCAGGCCAGAGCTCTGGGGCCAACGTCCTGACTTTC.

The genes are TRBV20-1 and TRBJ2-7; 8 positions match TRBD1. There are 13 residues in the CDR3. V was clipped by 5 bases and J by 2 bases; unmatched bases: 5. Germline CDR1 and CDR2: DFQATT and SNEGSKA (reference sequence). The CDR3 region is CSALDRGPYEQYF. The CDR3 DNA is TGCAGTGCTCTCGACAGGGGTCCCTACGAGCAGTACTTC.

This chain joins TRBV4-2 and TRBJ2-3, with D hard to call. Trimming took off 0 bases at V and 0 bases at J, with 7 bases between the two ends. This CDR3 region has 15 residues. Germline CDR1 LGHNA, CDR2 YNFKEQ. The CDR3 here is CASSQDDNSTDTQYF. The CDR3 DNA is TGTGCCAGCAGCCAAGATGATAACAGCACAGATACGCAGTATTTT.

This clonotype was counted a few times. This sequence joins TRBV28 and TRBJ1-4, with D uncertain. Between the trimmed V and J ends, which lost 2 bases and 1 base, there was a span of 8 bases. The CDR3 consists of 15 residues. CDR1 is MDHEN, CDR2 SYDVKM, per germline. CDR3 loop: CASSLGGGTNEKLFF. Here the CDR3 DNA reads TGTGCCAGCAGTTTAGGCGGAGGAACTAATGAAAAACTGTTTTTT.

As regards this clonotype: The CDR3 does not close with the conserved phenylalanine or tryptophan, likely indicating a read error. The chain is built from TRBV5-1 and TRBJ2-5; D tentatively reads TRBD1 or TRBD2 (5 bases each). The CDR3 contains 20 residues. In germline, CDR1 is SGHRS, CDR2 YFSETQ. V was cut by 0 bases and J by 4 bases, with 28 bases left in between. The CDR3, as DNA: TGCGCCAGCAGCTTGGCGGGAAGGACAATCTTGGTCGGGGAACCAGAGACCCAGTACCTC. Translated, it gives CASSLAGRTILVGEPETQYL.

The sample holds a few counts of this clonotype. The chain links TRBV5-1 to TRBJ2-3, with TRBD1 matching 10 bases. The germline V gene encodes CDR1 SGHRS and CDR2 YFSETQ. There are 17 residues in the CDR3. J gave up 5 bases and V 0 bases, and 9 bases lay outside the gene matches. CDR3 in DNA: TGCGCCAGCAGCTTGGCCGCTGCCGGGACAGGGGTAGATACGCAGTATTTT. Residues: CASSLAAAGTGVDTQYF.

The chain has TRBV4-3 and TRBJ2-2; D call uncertain. From germline, CDR1 is LGHNA and CDR2 YSLEER. With 0 bases removed from V and 6 bases from J, the gap between germline ends came to 11 bases. There are 15 residues in the CDR3. CDR3 sequence: CASSQDRKGAGELFF. In DNA form, the CDR3 reads TGCGCCAGCAGCCAAGATAGAAAGGGTGCCGGGGAGCTGTTTTTT.

The chain uses TRBV20-1 and TRBJ2-3; TRBD2 agrees at 7 bases. CDR3 length equals 17 residues. The ends lost 1 base at V and 0 bases at J; junction bases unmatched: 10. Germline V gene sequence: CDR1 DFQATT, CDR2 SNEGSKA (reference sequence). CDR3 DNA sequence: TGCAGTGCTAGAGCATTGGGAGGGGATGCTAGCACAGATACGCAGTATTTT. Protein product: CSARALGGDASTDTQYF.

This clonotype was seen a few times. This chain links TRBV5-4 with TRBJ2-3; D might be TRBD1 or TRBD2, each matching 5 bases. The length of the CDR3 is 16 residues. V shed 3 bases and J shed 5 bases, with 19 bases lying between them. Germline assignment: CDR1 SGHNT and CDR2 YYREEE (reference sequence). CDR3 amino acids: CASSWDRPIRIDTQYF. The CDR3 DNA sequence: TGTGCCAGCAGCTGGGACCGCCCTATCAGGATAGATACGCAGTATTTT.

The chain uses TRBV20-1 and TRBJ2-3; D possibly matches TRBD1 or TRBD2 (5 bases each). The CDR3 sequence is 13 residues long. Trimming stripped 5 bases from V and 9 bases from J, with 18 bases between. Germline values: CDR1 DFQATT, CDR2 SNEGSKA (reference sequence). The CDR3 nucleotides read TGCAGTGCTGGGCCCCGGGACCCCAGGACGCAGTATTTT. Protein product: CSAGPRDPRTQYF.

This chain links TRBV29-1 with TRBJ2-5; D unresolved. This CDR3 has 10 amino acids. The germline V gene encodes CDR1 SQVTM and CDR2 ANQGSEA. The V end lost 3 bases, the J end lost 4 bases, and 3 bases lay between the germline ends. The DNA for the CDR3 is TGCAGCGTTGACAGAGAGACCCAGTACTTC. This codes for CSVDRETQYF.

V is TRBV5-1 and J is TRBJ2-1; no reliable D call. This CDR3 is 13 amino acids long. The germline V gene encodes CDR1 SGHRS and CDR2 YFSETQ. V lost 3 bases to trimming and J lost 8 bases, with 12 bases between them. In DNA, the CDR3 is TGCGCCAGCAGCTCCTCCGGTGGCTATGAGCAGTTCTTC. Translating it yields CASSSSGGYEQFF.

The chain employs TRBV11-2 and TRBJ2-7; no reliable D call. The CDR3 contains 12 residues. The germline V gene has CDR1 SGHAT and CDR2 FQNNGV. V was cut by 5 bases and J by 7 bases, with 12 bases left in between. The CDR3 coding sequence is TGTGCCAGCAGCCCCTCCCTCGGGGAGCAGTACTTC. Translating gives CASSPSLGEQYF. The full variable domain, with the rest looked up from reference TRBV11-2 and TRBJ2-7, is EAGVAQSPRYKIIEKRQSVAFWCNPISGHATLYWYQQILGQGPKLLIQFQNNGVVDDSQLPKDRFSAERLKGVDSTLKIQPAKLEDSAVYLCASSPSLGEQYFGPGTRLTVT.